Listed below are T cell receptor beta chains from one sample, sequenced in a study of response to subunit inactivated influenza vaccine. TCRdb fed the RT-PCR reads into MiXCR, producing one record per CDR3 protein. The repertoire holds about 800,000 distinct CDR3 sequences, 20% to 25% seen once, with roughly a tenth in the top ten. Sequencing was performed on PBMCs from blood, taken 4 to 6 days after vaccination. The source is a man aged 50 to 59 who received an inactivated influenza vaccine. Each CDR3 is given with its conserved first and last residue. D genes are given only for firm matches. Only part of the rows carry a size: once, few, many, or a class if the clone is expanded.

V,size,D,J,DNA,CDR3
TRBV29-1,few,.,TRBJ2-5,TGCAGCGTTCGGTTGGGGACCCAGTACTTC,CSVRLGTQYF
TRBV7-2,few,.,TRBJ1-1,TGTGCCAGCAGCGTCCTAATTGGGTCAGGCACTGAAGCTTTCTTT,CASSVLIGSGTEAFF
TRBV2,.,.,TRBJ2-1,TGTGCCAGCAGTGCCCAGAACAATGAGCAGTTCTTC,CASSAQNNEQFF
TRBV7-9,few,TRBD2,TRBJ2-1,TGTGCCAGCAGCTCAGGACTAGCGGGGGCAAATGAGCAGTTCTTC,CASSSGLAGANEQFF
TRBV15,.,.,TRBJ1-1,TGTGCCACCAGCAGAGTATGGGGGGCGTCTGAAGCTTTCTTT,CATSRVWGASEAFF
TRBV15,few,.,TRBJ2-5,TGTGCCACCAGCAGAGATGGGGAGACCCAGTACTTC,CATSRDGETQYF
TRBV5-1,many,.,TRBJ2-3,TGCGCCAGCAGCTTGAAGGGACAAAGCACAGATACGCAGTATTTT,CASSLKGQSTDTQYF
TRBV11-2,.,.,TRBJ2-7,TGTGCCAGCAGCTTACAGACAGCGTGGGAGCAGTACTTC,CASSLQTAWEQYF
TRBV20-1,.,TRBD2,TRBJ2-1,TGCAGTGCTGTACCAGGCGGGGGGGAGCAGTTCTTC,CSAVPGGGEQFF
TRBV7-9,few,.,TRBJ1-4,TGTGCCAGCAGCCCCGGAAGGTTGGTGGATGAAAAACTGTTTTTT,CASSPGRLVDEKLFF
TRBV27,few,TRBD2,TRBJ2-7,TGTGCCAGCAGTTTCACTAGCGGGAGGGCCTCCGAGCAGTACTTC,CASSFTSGRASEQYF
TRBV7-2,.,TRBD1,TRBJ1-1,TGTGCCAGCAGCGTCGGCGGGACAGCAAACACTGAAGCTTTCTTT,CASSVGGTANTEAFF
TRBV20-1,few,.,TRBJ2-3,TGCAGTGCCGCAACCCGATCAGGGAAACGCACAGATACGCAGTATTTT,CSAATRSGKRTDTQYF
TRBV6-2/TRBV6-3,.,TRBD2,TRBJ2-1,TGTGCCAGCAGTTATAGCGGGAGGGGAAGGAACAATGAGCAGTTCTTC,CASSYSGRGRNNEQFF
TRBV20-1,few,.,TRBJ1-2,TGCAGTGCTAGAGATCGGGGCAGTTCTTATGGCTACACCTTC,CSARDRGSSYGYTF
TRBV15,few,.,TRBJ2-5,TGTGCCACCAGCAGTACACGGCTCCAAGAGACCCAGTACTTC,CATSSTRLQETQYF
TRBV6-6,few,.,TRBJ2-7,TGTGCCAGCAGGCCAGGGGACTCCGAGCAGTACTTC,CASRPGDSEQYF
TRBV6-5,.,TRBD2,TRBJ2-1,TGTGCCAGCAGTTACGCCAGCGGGGGATACAATGAGCAGTTCTTC,CASSYASGGYNEQFF
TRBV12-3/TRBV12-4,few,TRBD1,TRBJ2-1,TGTGCCAGCAGCCCACGGACAGGGGGAACAGTCAATGAGCAGTTCTTC,CASSPRTGGTVNEQFF
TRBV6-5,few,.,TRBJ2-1,TGTGCCAGCAGTTACTCAACCACTTTACGCGGTAATGAGCAGTTCTTC,CASSYSTTLRGNEQFF
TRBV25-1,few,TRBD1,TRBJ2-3,TGTGCCAGCAGTGCATCCGGGACAGGGACAGATACGCAGTATTTT,CASSASGTGTDTQYF
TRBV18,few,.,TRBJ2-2,TGTGCCAGCTCACCACCGAGCGGCACCGGGGAGCTGTTTTTT,CASSPPSGTGELFF
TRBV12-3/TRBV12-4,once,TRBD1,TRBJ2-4,TGTGCCAGCAGTTCCGGGGGACAGGGGCCGAACATTCAGTACTTC,CASSSGGQGPNIQYF
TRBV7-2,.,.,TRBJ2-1,TGTGCCAGCAGCTTAATGGCTCTAAACAATGAGCAGTTCTTC,CASSLMALNNEQFF
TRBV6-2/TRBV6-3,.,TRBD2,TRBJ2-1,TGTGCCAGCAGCCGTGGGACTAGTTCAGTTGAGCAGTTCTTC,CASSRGTSSVEQFF
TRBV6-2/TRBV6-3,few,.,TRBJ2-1,TGTGCCAGCAGTTACGGGTGGAACAATGAGCAGTTCTTC,CASSYGWNNEQFF
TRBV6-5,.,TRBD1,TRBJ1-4,TGTGCCAGCAGTTACGGGACAGGAGGCAGTGAAAAACTGTTTTTT,CASSYGTGGSEKLFF
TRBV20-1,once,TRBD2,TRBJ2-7,TGCAGTGCTGTAGCGGGAGGCTACGAGCAGTACTTC,CSAVAGGYEQYF
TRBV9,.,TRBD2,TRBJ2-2,TGTGCCAGCAGCGCCCGGACTAGCGGCGCGAACACCGGGGAGCTGTTTTTT,CASSARTSGANTGELFF
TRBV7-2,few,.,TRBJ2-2,TGTGCCAGCAGGTCATCAGGGCAGGGTAGGGAGCTGTTTTTT,CASRSSGQGRELFF
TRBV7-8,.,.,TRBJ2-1,TGTGCCAGCAGCTTAATCGGGAGCACGCAGTTCTTC,CASSLIGSTQFF
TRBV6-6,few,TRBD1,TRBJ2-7,TGTGCCAGCACAAGGACAGGGAATTACGAGCAGTACTTC,CASTRTGNYEQYF
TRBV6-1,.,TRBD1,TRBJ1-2,TGTGCCAGCAGAGGAGGACAGGCGTATGGCTACACCTTC,CASRGGQAYGYTF
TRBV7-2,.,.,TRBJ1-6,TGTGCCAGCAGCTTCAGGGCGGCCAATTCACCCCTCCACTTT,CASSFRAANSPLHF
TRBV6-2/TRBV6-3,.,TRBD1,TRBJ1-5,TGTGCCAGCAGTTATAACCCAAGCGACAGGGGGCTAGAGCAGCCCCAGCATTTT,CASSYNPSDRGLEQPQHF
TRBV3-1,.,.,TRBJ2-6,TGTGCCAGCAGCCTCGGACCTAGCTCTGGGGCCAACGTCCTGACTTTC,CASSLGPSSGANVLTF
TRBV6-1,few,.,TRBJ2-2,TGTGCCAGTACCCGGGACGGCGACACCGGGGAGCTGTTTTTT,CASTRDGDTGELFF
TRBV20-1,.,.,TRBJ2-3,TGCAGTGCCACCTTCGGGGAACTCACTAGCACAGATACGCAGTATTTT,CSATFGELTSTDTQYF
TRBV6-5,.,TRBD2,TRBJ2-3,TGTGCCAGCAGTTACGATCCCACCGGGAGGGGCACAGATACGCAGTATTTT,CASSYDPTGRGTDTQYF
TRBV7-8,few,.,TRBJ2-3,TGTGCCAGCAGCTTTGACCCCTTGCCAGATACGCAGTATTTT,CASSFDPLPDTQYF
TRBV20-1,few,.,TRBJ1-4,TGCAGTGCTAGAGTCGCAAAGGGACTGTTTAATGAAAAACTGTTTTTT,CSARVAKGLFNEKLFF
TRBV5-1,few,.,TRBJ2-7,TGCGCCAGCAGCTTGAGGTCCAGGGGGGCCTACGAGCAGTACTTC,CASSLRSRGAYEQYF
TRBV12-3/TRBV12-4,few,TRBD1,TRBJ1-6,TGTGCCAGCAGTTCGGGACAGGGAAGTTCACCCCTCCACTTT,CASSSGQGSSPLHF
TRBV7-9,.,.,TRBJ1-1,TGTGCCAGCAGCTTAGGGACAGCTCTGAACACTGAAGCTTTCTTT,CASSLGTALNTEAFF
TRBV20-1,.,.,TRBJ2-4,TGCAGTGCTCCTAGGAGGAACATTCAGTACTTC,CSAPRRNIQYF
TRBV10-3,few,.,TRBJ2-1,TGTGCCATCAGTGATGGGCGGGCGGGTGTCTACAATGAGCAGTTCTTC,CAISDGRAGVYNEQFF
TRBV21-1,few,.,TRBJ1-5,TGTGCCAGCAGCAATCAGCCCCAGCATTTT,CASSNQPQHF
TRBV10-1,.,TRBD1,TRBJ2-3,TGCGCCAGCACGGACAGGAGTAGCACAGATACGCAGTATTTT,CASTDRSSTDTQYF
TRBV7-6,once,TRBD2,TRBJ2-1,TGTGCCAGCAGCTCCGGGGGGGGCCCCTCCTACAATGAGCAGTTCTTC,CASSSGGGPSYNEQFF
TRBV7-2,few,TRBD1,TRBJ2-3,TGTGCCAGCAGCCCAGACAGGGTTTATACGCAGTATTTT,CASSPDRVYTQYF